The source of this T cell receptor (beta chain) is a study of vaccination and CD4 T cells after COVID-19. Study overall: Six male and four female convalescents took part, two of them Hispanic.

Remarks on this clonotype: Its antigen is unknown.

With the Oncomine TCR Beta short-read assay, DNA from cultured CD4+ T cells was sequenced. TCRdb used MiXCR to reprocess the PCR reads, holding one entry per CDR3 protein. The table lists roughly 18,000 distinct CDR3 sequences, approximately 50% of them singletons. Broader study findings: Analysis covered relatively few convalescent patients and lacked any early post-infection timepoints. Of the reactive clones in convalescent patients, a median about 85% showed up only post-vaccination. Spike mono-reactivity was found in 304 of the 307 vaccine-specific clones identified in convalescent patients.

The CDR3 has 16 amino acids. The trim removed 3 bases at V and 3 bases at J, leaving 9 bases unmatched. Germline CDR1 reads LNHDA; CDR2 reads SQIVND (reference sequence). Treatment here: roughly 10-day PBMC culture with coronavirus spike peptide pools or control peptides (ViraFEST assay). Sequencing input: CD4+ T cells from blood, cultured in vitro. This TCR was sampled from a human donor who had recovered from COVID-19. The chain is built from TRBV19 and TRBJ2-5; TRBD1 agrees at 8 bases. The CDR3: CASSIRRGQEEETQYF. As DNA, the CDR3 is TGTGCCAGTAGTATTCGGCGGGGACAGGAAGAAGAGACCCAGTACTTC. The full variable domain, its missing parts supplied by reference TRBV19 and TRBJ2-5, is DGGITQSPKYLFRKEGQNVTLSCEQNLNHDAMYWYRQDPGQGLRLIYYSQIVNDFQKGDIAEGYSVSREKKESFPLTVTSAQKNPTAFYLCASSIRRGQEEETQYFGPGTRLLVL.